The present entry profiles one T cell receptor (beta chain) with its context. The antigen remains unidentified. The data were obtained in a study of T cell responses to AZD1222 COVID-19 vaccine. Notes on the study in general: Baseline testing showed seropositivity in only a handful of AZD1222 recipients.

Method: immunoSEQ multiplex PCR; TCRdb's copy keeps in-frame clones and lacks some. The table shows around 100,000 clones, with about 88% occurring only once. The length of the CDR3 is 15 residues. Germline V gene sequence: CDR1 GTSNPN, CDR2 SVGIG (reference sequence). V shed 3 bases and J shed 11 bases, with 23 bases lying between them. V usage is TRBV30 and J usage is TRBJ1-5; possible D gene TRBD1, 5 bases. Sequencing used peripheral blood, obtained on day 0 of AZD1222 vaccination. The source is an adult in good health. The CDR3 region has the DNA TGTGCCTGGAGGGGCGGAAGTGGGCAGGGTGAAGCCCAGCATTTT. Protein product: CAWRGGSGQGEAQHF.